The following is a T cell receptor beta chain sequence with its context. These data are taken from a study of shared clonotypes between healthy human individuals. Produced via immunoSEQ multiplex PCR; TCRdb's table is partial and in-frame only. The repertoire holds more than 400,000 clones, with about 95% as singletons. The CDR3 consists of 15 residues. Per the germline V gene, CDR1 is SGHTA and CDR2 is FQGNSA. Trimming cost V 7 bases and J 2 bases, with 17 bases left between them. What was sequenced was naive CD4+ T cells sorted from blood. Regarding subset: CD45RA+ positively selected. The chain links TRBV7-2 to TRBJ2-5; D perhaps matches TRBD2 (5 bases). The receptor was isolated from a woman aged 25 to 39 in good health. DNA for the CDR3: TGTGCCAGCATTCCCCTGGCGGGCGTACAAGAGACCCAGTACTTC. It yields the protein CASIPLAGVQETQYF.